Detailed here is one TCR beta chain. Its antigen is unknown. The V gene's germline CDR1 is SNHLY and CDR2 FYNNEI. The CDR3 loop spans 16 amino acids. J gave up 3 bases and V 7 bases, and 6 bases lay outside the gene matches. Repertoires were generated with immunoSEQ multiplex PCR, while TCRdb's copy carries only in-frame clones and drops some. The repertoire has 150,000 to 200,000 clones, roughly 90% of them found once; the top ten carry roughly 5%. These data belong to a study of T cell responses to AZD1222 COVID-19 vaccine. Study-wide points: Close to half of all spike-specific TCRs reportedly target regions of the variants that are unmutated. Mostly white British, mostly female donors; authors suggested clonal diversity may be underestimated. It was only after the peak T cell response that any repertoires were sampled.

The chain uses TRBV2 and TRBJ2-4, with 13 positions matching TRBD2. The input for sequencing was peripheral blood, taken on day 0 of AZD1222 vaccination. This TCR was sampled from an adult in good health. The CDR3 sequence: CASTGTSGEGKNIQYF. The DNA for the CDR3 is TGTGCCAGCACCGGGACTAGCGGGGAGGGCAAAAACATTCAGTACTTC.